Below, 32 T cell receptor beta chains from the same sample are listed, as sequenced in a study of lymphopenia after photon versus proton radiotherapy. Profiling relied on immunoSEQ multiplex PCR, and the TCRdb table lists in-frame clones only, not all of them. The sample lists some 41,000 clones, around 85% occurring once. The sequences come from peripheral blood, collected from a patient treated with photon-based radiotherapy. These receptors were obtained from a man between 50 and 59 years old with gastric cancer.

The V gene is TRBV18, the J gene TRBJ2-1, with 9 bases aligning to TRBD2. Germline V gene data show CDR1 as KGHSH and CDR2 as LQKENI. CDR3 length: 15 amino acids. With 4 bases clipped from V and 3 bases from J, the junction kept 4 bases outside the gene matches. The CDR3: CASSQAGGRYNEQFF. Written as DNA, the CDR3 is TGTGCCAGCTCACAAGCGGGAGGTCGCTACAATGAGCAGTTCTTC.

The genes are TRBV7-2 and TRBJ2-7; TRBD2 matches 15 bases. J was trimmed by 10 bases and V by 4 bases; bases with no gene match: 5. CDR1 is SGHTA and CDR2 is FQGNSA in the germline V gene. CDR3 length: 14 amino acids. The CDR3 DNA reads TGTGCCAGCAGCTCAGGACTAGCGGGAGGGGGACAGTACTTC. Its translation: CASSSGLAGGGQYF.

The chain combines TRBV30 with TRBJ2-1; D may correspond to TRBD1 or TRBD2 (5 bases each). The CDR3 is 14 amino acids. CDR1 and CDR2 (germline): GTSNPN, SVGIG (reference sequence). V was trimmed by 6 bases and J by 5 bases, leaving 17 bases between them. The CDR3 nucleotides are TGTGCCTGTACACCCGGGACGTCGAACAATGAGCAGTTCTTC. Encoded protein: CACTPGTSNNEQFF.

In its sample, this clone was seen once. V is TRBV4-3 and J is TRBJ2-1; 10 bases line up with TRBD1. V shed 8 bases and J 7 bases; nucleotides not matched to a gene: 14. The CDR3 totals 16 residues. Germline CDR1 reads LGHNA; CDR2 reads YSLEER. This CDR3 reads CASSPFGTGAPNEQFF. The CDR3 nucleotides read TGCGCCAGCTCCCCCTTTGGGACAGGGGCTCCAAATGAGCAGTTCTTC.

The rearrangement joins TRBV10-3 to TRBJ1-1, with D unresolved. Trimming took off 6 bases at V and 1 base at J, with 6 bases between the two ends. CDR1 and CDR2 from the germline V gene are ENHRY and SYGVKD. The CDR3 is made up of 12 amino acids. CDR3 region: CAIRASNTEAFF. The CDR3 DNA sequence: TGTGCCATCAGGGCCTCGAACACTGAAGCTTTCTTT.

The chain couples TRBV28 to TRBJ2-7; TRBD2 matches at 12 bases. Germline CDR1 is MDHEN and CDR2 is SYDVKM. The CDR3 is made up of 16 amino acids. J was trimmed by 1 base and V by 5 bases; bases with no gene match: 6. The CDR3 here is CASSETSGSYSYEQYF. CDR3 coding DNA: TGTGCCAGCAGTGAGACTAGCGGGAGCTATTCCTACGAGCAGTACTTC.

This chain joins TRBV11-2 and TRBJ1-3; maybe TRBD1 (6 bases). Trimming cost V 8 bases and J 0 bases, with 14 bases left between them. The CDR3 runs 15 residues. CDR1 is SGHAT, CDR2 FQNNGV, per germline. The CDR3 sequence: CASDLRGASGNTIYF. The CDR3 region has the DNA TGTGCCAGCGACCTGAGGGGGGCCTCTGGAAACACCATATATTTT.

The genes are TRBV7-9 and TRBJ1-4; D is unclear. Trimming left V 1 base short and J 8 bases short, with 17 bases between. CDR1 and CDR2 (germline): SEHNR, FQNEAQ (reference sequence). The CDR3 runs to 16 residues. CDR3 sequence: CASSLEGDRAEEKLFF. CDR3 in DNA: TGTGCCAGCAGCTTAGAGGGAGATAGGGCGGAAGAAAAACTGTTTTTT.

The chain couples TRBV19 to TRBJ1-4; 10 bases line up with TRBD1. CDR1 and CDR2 (germline): LNHDA, SQIVND (reference sequence). V trimming: 5 bases; J trimming: 7 bases; junction bases outside the gene matches: 4. The CDR3 is 14 amino acids. The CDR3 loop reads CASSPWTGGEKLFF. CDR3 DNA sequence: TGTGCCAGTAGTCCCTGGACAGGGGGTGAAAAACTGTTTTTT.

The chain couples TRBV7-9 to TRBJ2-1; D could derive from TRBD1 or TRBD2 (5 bases each). V shed 5 bases and J shed 0 bases, with 23 bases lying between them. Germline V gene lookup returns CDR1 SEHNR and CDR2 FQNEAQ (reference sequence). The CDR3 extends over 19 amino acids. The CDR3 spells CASSPSIVGTRSSYNEQFF. The DNA of the CDR3 is TGTGCCAGCAGCCCGTCTATCGTGGGGACGAGGAGCTCCTACAATGAGCAGTTCTTC.

The rearrangement links TRBV27 to TRBJ2-5, with D possibly TRBD1 on 5 matching bases. Per germline, CDR1 MNHEY and CDR2 SMNVEV (reference sequence). The length of the CDR3 is 13 residues. Deletions cut 5 bases from V and 1 base from J, with 8 bases between. CDR3: CASSDRLQETQYF. CDR3 DNA: TGTGCCAGCAGTGACAGACTCCAAGAGACCCAGTACTTC.

The chain combines TRBV7-6 with TRBJ1-5; TRBD1 is a possible D gene (5 bases). The CDR3 runs 14 residues. V shed 4 bases and J shed 6 bases, with 13 bases lying between them. Looked up from germline, CDR1 is SGHVS and CDR2 is FNYEAQ. The DNA of the CDR3 is TGTGCCAGCAGCTCACTGGGGCAGGCTCAGCCCCAGCATTTT. Its translation: CASSSLGQAQPQHF.

The chain uses TRBV25-1 and TRBJ1-1; a weak D match, TRBD1 (5 bases). V lost 7 bases, J lost 6 bases, and 15 bases lay in between. In germline, CDR1 is MGHDK, CDR2 SYGVNS. This CDR3 is 13 amino acids long. The chain's CDR3 is CASTKPGLSEAFF. CDR3 in DNA: TGTGCCAGCACGAAGCCGGGGCTTTCTGAAGCTTTCTTT.

The chain's CDR3 is CASTVGGTNTEAFF. CDR3 in DNA: TGCGCCAGCACTGTTGGGGGGACAAACACTGAAGCTTTCTTT. This chain connects TRBV5-1 to TRBJ1-1; maybe TRBD1 (6 bases). Trimming removed 6 bases at V and 2 bases at J, with 14 bases between. Germline loops: CDR1 SGHRS, CDR2 YFSETQ. This CDR3 comprises 14 residues.

This chain links TRBV7-9 with TRBJ2-5; 13 positions match TRBD2. The length of the CDR3 is 16 residues. The J segment lost 5 bases and the V segment lost 5 bases, leaving 8 bases of the junction unmatched. The germline V gene encodes CDR1 SEHNR and CDR2 FQNEAQ (reference sequence). The CDR3 coding sequence is TGTGCCAGCAGCCGCGGGACTAGCGGGATTGGGGAGACCCAGTACTTC. Protein: CASSRGTSGIGETQYF.

This clone was found a few times. CDR3 bases: TGTGCCAGCAGCTTAGGCCCAGGGATTGAAGCTTTCTTT. This gives the protein CASSLGPGIEAFF. V gene TRBV7-2 combines with J gene TRBJ1-1, with D maybe TRBD1 (5 bases). This CDR3 contains 13 residues. Germline-derived CDR1 and CDR2 are SGHTA and FQGNSA. V lost 1 base and J 7 bases, leaving 10 bases between the germline ends. Together with reference TRBV7-2 and TRBJ1-1, the CDR3 gives the full variable domain: GAGVSQSPSNKVTEKGKDVELRCDPISGHTALYWYRQSLGQGLEFLIYFQGNSAPDKSGLPSDRFSAERTGGSVSTLTIQRTQQEDSAVYLCASSLGPGIEAFFGQGTRLTVV.

This clone was counted only a few times. J is TRBJ1-1 and V is TRBV19; no reliable D call. In germline, CDR1 is LNHDA, CDR2 SQIVND (reference sequence). V lost 8 bases, J lost 5 bases, and 6 bases lay in between. The CDR3 sequence is 10 residues long. Here the CDR3 reads CASRRTEAFF. DNA of the CDR3: TGTGCCAGTCGTCGGACTGAAGCTTTCTTT.

This clone was seen more than once but under ten times. The chain joins TRBV29-1 to TRBJ1-2, with D unresolved. The V and J ends lost 6 bases and 5 bases respectively, with 10 bases between them. Per the germline V gene, CDR1 is SQVTM and CDR2 is ANQGSEA. CDR3 length equals 11 residues. CDR3 sequence (DNA): TGCAGCGTCAATCTGTTGTATGGCTACACCTTC. Protein: CSVNLLYGYTF. The whole variable domain, remainder taken from reference TRBV29-1 and TRBJ1-2, is SAVISQKPSRDICQRGTSLTIQCQVDSQVTMMFWYRQQPGQSLTLIATANQGSEATYESGFVIDKFPISRPNLTFSTLTVSNMSPEDSSIYLCSVNLLYGYTFGSGTRLTVV.

The chain employs TRBV5-4 and TRBJ2-7; D is possibly TRBD2 (5 bases). Trimming removed 2 bases at V and 5 bases at J, with 11 bases between. Germline V gives CDR1 SGHNT, CDR2 YYREEE (reference sequence). The CDR3 sequence is 13 residues long. This CDR3 reads CASSFWLGDEQYF. The CDR3 nucleotides are TGTGCCAGCAGCTTTTGGTTGGGAGACGAGCAGTACTTC. Supplemented by reference TRBV5-4 and TRBJ2-7, the full variable domain reads ETGVTQSPTHLIKTRGQQVTLRCSSQSGHNTVSWYQQALGQGPQFIFQYYREEENGRGNFPPRFSGLQFPNYSSELNVNALELDDSALYLCASSFWLGDEQYFGPGTRLTVT.

This clone was detected only a few times. The rearrangement joins TRBV2 to TRBJ2-7; no clear D. CDR3 size: 14 residues. Trimming left V 6 bases short and J 3 bases short, with 15 bases between. The germline V gene encodes CDR1 SNHLY and CDR2 FYNNEI. In nucleotides, the CDR3 is TGTGCCAGCAGAGGTAGCTTCCTACGCTACGAGCAGTACTTC. This encodes CASRGSFLRYEQYF.

This clone appeared a few times. The chain couples TRBV4-1 to TRBJ1-3; 8 nucleotides align to TRBD1. The CDR3 contains 16 residues. The germline V gene has CDR1 MGHRA and CDR2 YSYEKL. V lost 6 bases, J lost 0 bases, and 7 bases stayed unmatched. Written as DNA, the CDR3 is TGCGCCAGCAGAACCCGGACAGGGAGCTCTGGAAACACCATATATTTT. Protein: CASRTRTGSSGNTIYF.

The CDR3 region has the DNA TGTGCCTGGAGTGCAATCAGGGGGCGGGAGCAGTACTTC. This gives the protein CAWSAIRGREQYF. The chain couples TRBV30 to TRBJ2-7; 8 bases are shared with TRBD1. V shed 1 base and J 7 bases; nucleotides not matched to a gene: 6. Germline CDR1 GTSNPN, CDR2 SVGIG (reference sequence). The length of the CDR3 is 13 residues.

The rearrangement links TRBV10-3 to TRBJ2-1, with D perhaps TRBD2 (6 bases). From germline, CDR1 is ENHRY and CDR2 SYGVKD. There are 15 residues in the CDR3. Trimming pared 3 bases from V and 7 bases from J, leaving 16 bases between. The CDR3 DNA reads as TGTGCCATCAGTGACGGACGGGAGCTGGGGAATGAGCAGTTCTTC. Its translation is CAISDGRELGNEQFF.

V is TRBV10-3 and J is TRBJ2-7; D not certain. Germline-derived CDR1 and CDR2 are ENHRY and SYGVKD. CDR3 length: 13 residues. Trimming removed 5 bases from V and 8 bases from J, with 16 bases in between. CDR3 sequence (DNA): TGTGCCATCAGTCGAGTAAGCGAAGGTCAGCAGTACTTC. This codes for CAISRVSEGQQYF.

As regards this clone: Different DNA sequences within this sample yield the same CDR3. This rearrangement joins TRBV27 to TRBJ2-2, with 10 bases aligning to TRBD1. The V gene end was trimmed by 5 bases and the J gene end by 4 bases; junction bases not matched to a gene: 1. Germline V gives CDR1 MNHEY, CDR2 SMNVEV (reference sequence). This CDR3 region has 14 residues. DNA of the CDR3: TGTGCCAGCAGTCGGGACAGGGGCACCGGGGAGCTGTTTTTT. Protein product: CASSRDRGTGELFF.

This clone came up once. The rearrangement links TRBV5-6 to TRBJ1-3, with D uncertain. V lost 5 bases and J 7 bases, leaving 16 bases between the germline ends. The CDR3 spans 14 residues. The germline gives CDR1 SGHDT, CDR2 YYEEEE. This CDR3 reads CASSFGPIGNTIYF. DNA for the CDR3: TGTGCCAGCAGTTTCGGGCCTATTGGGAACACCATATATTTT. Drawing the rest from reference TRBV5-6 and TRBJ1-3, the complete variable domain is DAGVTQSPTHLIKTRGQQVTLRCSPKSGHDTVSWYQQALGQGPQFIFQYYEEEERQRGNFPDRFSGHQFPNYSSELNVNALLLGDSALYLCASSFGPIGNTIYFGEGSWLTVV.

The CDR3, as DNA: TGTGCCAGCAGTTACATAGCGGGAGGGCCTCAAGAGACCCAGTACTTC. Translated, it gives CASSYIAGGPQETQYF. The V call is TRBV6-5, the J call TRBJ2-5, with 11 bases fitting TRBD2. Germline V gives CDR1 MNHEY, CDR2 SVGAGI. With V trimmed by 2 bases and J by 2 bases, 4 bases remained unmatched. CDR3 length: 16 amino acids.

The chain links TRBV7-9 to TRBJ2-4, with D perhaps TRBD1 (7 bases). This CDR3 is 15 amino acids long. Between the trimmed V and J ends, which lost 6 bases and 1 base, there was a span of 13 bases. Germline V CDR1 and CDR2: SEHNR, FQNEAQ (reference sequence). The CDR3 is CASSPRGEAKNIQYF. As DNA, the CDR3 is TGTGCCAGCAGTCCCAGGGGGGAGGCCAAAAACATTCAGTACTTC. Using reference TRBV7-9 and TRBJ2-4 for the parts outside the CDR3, the full variable domain is DTGVSQNPRHKITKRGQNVTFRCDPISEHNRLYWYRQTLGQGPEFLTYFQNEAQLEKSRLLSDRFSAERPKGSFSTLEIQRTEQGDSAMYLCASSPRGEAKNIQYFGAGTRLSVL.

Concerning this clone: Other nucleotide sequences from this sample produce the same CDR3. This chain joins TRBV7-2 and TRBJ2-2; no reliable D call. The germline V gene has CDR1 SGHTA and CDR2 FQGNSA. V was cut by 1 base and J by 1 base, with 7 bases left in between. The CDR3 is 15 amino acids. This chain's CDR3 is CASSLGSRNTGELFF. CDR3 nucleotide sequence: TGTGCCAGCAGCTTAGGCAGCCGGAACACCGGGGAGCTGTTTTTT.

The count of this clone is one. The V gene is TRBV30, the J gene TRBJ2-1; TRBD2 agrees at 9 bases. Germline V gene sequence: CDR1 GTSNPN, CDR2 SVGIG (reference sequence). This CDR3 is 13 amino acids long. V was clipped by 1 base and J by 9 bases; unmatched bases: 4. The CDR3 sequence: CAWSAGLAGEQFF. DNA for the CDR3: TGTGCCTGGAGTGCGGGACTAGCCGGTGAGCAGTTCTTC.

The V gene is TRBV7-3, the J gene TRBJ2-3; 9 positions match TRBD2. V was pared by 1 base and J by 4 bases, with 6 bases of the junction left unmatched. The CDR3 is 16 residues long. CDR1 is SGHTA, CDR2 FQGTGA, per germline. The CDR3 region has the DNA TGTGCCAGCAGCTTAAAGGTAGCGGGAGCCGCAGATACGCAGTATTTT. Its protein is CASSLKVAGAADTQYF.

This chain links TRBV6-6 with TRBJ1-1; the D is unclear. V was clipped by 7 bases and J by 4 bases, with 16 bases between them. The CDR3 contains 14 residues. Germline V lookup: CDR1 MNHNY, CDR2 SVGAGI (reference sequence). The CDR3: CASNKRTEGTEAFF. Written as DNA, the CDR3 is TGTGCCAGCAACAAGAGGACGGAGGGCACTGAAGCTTTCTTT.